These T cell receptor beta chains were read from a single sample in a study of identical twins. One entry per CDR3 protein, called by TCRdb with MiXCR from the 5' RACE reads. This table has more than 600,000 distinct CDR3 sequences, roughly 18% appearing once. These data also featured in a second study, about T cells expressing NK-cell markers.

Sequenced: PBMCs. The receptor set was obtained from a woman between 18 and 29 years old in good health. The CDR3 runs from the conserved cysteine through the conserved F or W. A D gene is named only where the DNA matches it firmly. Not all rows give a size; the values are once, few, many and, for expanded clones, a class.

cdr3_nt cdr3_aa d_call clone_size j_call v_call
TGCGCCAGCAGCCAAGAAATCGGGCGGGAAAGCTCCTACGAGCAGTACTTC CASSQEIGRESSYEQYF . few TRBJ2-7 TRBV4-3
TGTGCCAGCAGCCCATACCGCGGTGGTTCCTACGAGCAGTACTTC CASSPYRGGSYEQYF . . TRBJ2-7 TRBV7-9
TGTGCCAGCAGCTTACAGGCGGGGGAGACCCAGTACTTC CASSLQAGETQYF . few TRBJ2-5 TRBV7-2
TGTGCCAGCACCTCGGGGAGTTACGAGCAGTACTTC CASTSGSYEQYF . . TRBJ2-7 TRBV12-3/TRBV12-4
TGCGCCAGCAGTCGCCCTCCGGGACAGGCTAACACTGAAGCTTTCTTT CASSRPPGQANTEAFF TRBD1 . TRBJ1-1 TRBV5-1
TGTGCCAGCAGCGTCCGGCAGGGGATGAACACTGAAGCTTTCTTT CASSVRQGMNTEAFF . . TRBJ1-1 TRBV5-5
TGTGCCACATTCTTGGGGGAAAAACTGTTTTTT CATFLGEKLFF . . TRBJ1-4 TRBV12-3/TRBV12-4
TGCGCCAGCAGCTTGGCCGGTAGCGGGAGTTACGAGCAGTACTTC CASSLAGSGSYEQYF TRBD2 . TRBJ2-7 TRBV5-1
TGTGCCAGCAGTTCGACTTATGGCTACACCTTC CASSSTYGYTF . many TRBJ1-2 TRBV12-3/TRBV12-4
TGTGCCAGCAGCTTAATCGGGGACTCAGCCTACGAGCAGTACTTC CASSLIGDSAYEQYF . . TRBJ2-7 TRBV7-2
TGTGCCAGCAGCGCCATCACAGGGACTAGCGGGATCTTC CASSAITGTSGIF TRBD2 . TRBJ2-1 TRBV9
TGCAGTGCTATCAATCGAGGGGGCGTCGGAGCAGATACGCAGTATTTT CSAINRGGVGADTQYF TRBD1 . TRBJ2-3 TRBV20-1
TGTGCCACCTCCACGGGGGCAAGCAATCAGCCCCAGCATTTT CATSTGASNQPQHF . . TRBJ1-5 TRBV18
TGTGCCAGCAGCACCCCGGCGCGGGGGACCGCAGATACGCAGTATTTT CASSTPARGTADTQYF . . TRBJ2-3 TRBV21-1
TGTGCCAGCAGTTTATGGGCTCGGACAGGGATCTACGAGCAGTACTTC CASSLWARTGIYEQYF TRBD1 . TRBJ2-7 TRBV28
TGTGCCAGCAGCCACGCGTCTAGCGGAGGGGACGAGCAGTACTTC CASSHASSGGDEQYF TRBD2 . TRBJ2-7 TRBV6-1
TGTGCCAGCAGCTTAGCCGTCGGATTGAACACTGAAGCTTTCTTT CASSLAVGLNTEAFF . . TRBJ1-1 TRBV7-2
TGTGCCAGCAGGTTAGACAGGAATTACGACACTGAAGCTTTCTTT CASRLDRNYDTEAFF . few TRBJ1-1 TRBV27
TGCGCCAGCAGCTTGGGGCAGGCCACTGAAGCTTTCTTT CASSLGQATEAFF . few TRBJ1-1 TRBV5-1
TGCGCCAGCAGCTTGCTGGAAACTAATGAAAAACTGTTTTTT CASSLLETNEKLFF . many TRBJ1-4 TRBV5-1
TGTGCCAGCAGCCAAGGTGACAGACCGTACCAAGAGACCCAGTACTTC CASSQGDRPYQETQYF . . TRBJ2-5 TRBV3-1
TGCGCCAGCAGCAAGGCTAGCGGGGGTAACAATGAGCAGTTCTTC CASSKASGGNNEQFF TRBD2 few TRBJ2-1 TRBV5-1
TGTGCCAGCAGCCAAGTCGGGAGTGAGCAGTTCTTC CASSQVGSEQFF . few TRBJ2-1 TRBV14
TGTGCCAGCAGAGGACAGGGCCGGGAGACCCAGTACTTC CASRGQGRETQYF TRBD1 . TRBJ2-5 TRBV2
TGTGCCAGCGGTATCTTCAGGGTAGCGAACACTGAAGCTTTCTTT CASGIFRVANTEAFF . few TRBJ1-1 TRBV6-1
TGCAGTGCTAGAGGGTCAGGCCGAGATGGCGAGCAGTACTTC CSARGSGRDGEQYF . . TRBJ2-7 TRBV20-1
TGCGCCAGCAGCCTAAAGCCACAGGGGAGGAGTACCTACAATGAGCAGTTCTTC CASSLKPQGRSTYNEQFF . . TRBJ2-1 TRBV5-1
TGCAGCGTTGACACAGGCAACTACGAGCAGTACTTC CSVDTGNYEQYF . . TRBJ2-7 TRBV29-1
TGCGCCAGCAGGCCACTACAGACGAGTAATGAAAAACTGTTTTTT CASRPLQTSNEKLFF . few TRBJ1-4 TRBV5-1
TGCGCCAGCAGCTTGTTTGGGACACGGAGGGAAGAGACCCAGTACTTC CASSLFGTRREETQYF . . TRBJ2-5 TRBV5-1
TGCGCCAGCAGCTTTCCAGGGGAAGAGACCCAGTACTTC CASSFPGEETQYF . many TRBJ2-5 TRBV5-1
TGCAGTGCTAGAGATGACCCATCGAAACAAGGGACCCAGTACTTC CSARDDPSKQGTQYF . . TRBJ2-5 TRBV20-1
TGTGCCAGCAGCTTAGGATCCCTAGGAACGGCTTACGAGCAGTACTTC CASSLGSLGTAYEQYF . few TRBJ2-7 TRBV7-6
TGCAGTGCTAGAGATTGGGCCGTCAATCAGCCCCAGCATTTT CSARDWAVNQPQHF . . TRBJ1-5 TRBV20-1
TGCGCCAGCAGCGTTGTGGGGACAGAGACCTACGAGCAGTACTTC CASSVVGTETYEQYF TRBD1 few TRBJ2-7 TRBV5-1
TGTGCCAGCAGTCTGGGAGTAACCGGGGAGCTGTTTTTT CASSLGVTGELFF . many TRBJ2-2 TRBV12-3/TRBV12-4
TGCAGTGCTATTTCCCAGACTTCGAACACTGAAGCTTTCTTT CSAISQTSNTEAFF . . TRBJ1-1 TRBV20-1
TGCGCCAGCAGCCTTGGCCAGGGGGTCAACTCACCAATCACAGATACGCAGTATTTT CASSLGQGVNSPITDTQYF TRBD1 . TRBJ2-3 TRBV5-1
TGTGCCAGCAGCTCGGGACTAGCCAGTTCGAATGAGCAGTTCTTC CASSSGLASSNEQFF TRBD2 . TRBJ2-1 TRBV2
TGTGCCAGCAGTTACGGGACTAGCGGGGGGGCCTATGAGCAGTTCTTC CASSYGTSGGAYEQFF TRBD2 . TRBJ2-1 TRBV6-5
TGTGCCATCAGTCCGAGACTAGCGGGAAATGAGCAGTTCTTC CAISPRLAGNEQFF TRBD2 few TRBJ2-1 TRBV10-3
TGCAGTGCTACTCAGGGGGCCTATCAGCCCCAGCATTTT CSATQGAYQPQHF TRBD1 . TRBJ1-5 TRBV20-1
TGTGCCAGCAGCGTATTACCGGAGCCCTACAATGAGCAGTTCTTC CASSVLPEPYNEQFF . . TRBJ2-1 TRBV9
TGTGCTAGCAGCTTAGCGTGGGCTATCGAATCCACCGGGGAGCTGTTTTTT CASSLAWAIESTGELFF . . TRBJ2-2 TRBV7-7
TGTGCCACCGTAGCGGGAGAGGACTACAATGAGCAGTTCTTC CATVAGEDYNEQFF TRBD2 . TRBJ2-1 TRBV10-3
TGCAGCGTTGGTCAGGGTTCGAATTCACCCCTCCACTTT CSVGQGSNSPLHF . few TRBJ1-6 TRBV29-1
TGTGCCATCATCGGGACGGACACCGGGGAGCTGTTTTTT CAIIGTDTGELFF . few TRBJ2-2 TRBV10-3
TGTGCCAGCAGCCACGGGGATCAGCCCCAGCATTTT CASSHGDQPQHF . . TRBJ1-5 TRBV7-2
TGTGCCAGCAGCCGAGAGGGCTCTGGGGCCAACGTCCTGACTTTC CASSREGSGANVLTF . few TRBJ2-6 TRBV7-2
TGTGCCAGCAGCCCCACGGGAGGTAGCGGGTCCTACGAGCAGTACTTC CASSPTGGSGSYEQYF TRBD2 once TRBJ2-7 TRBV7-2
TGTGCCAGCAGCTTAATTCCACTAGCGAAAGAGACCCAGTACTTC CASSLIPLAKETQYF TRBD2 . TRBJ2-5 TRBV7-2
TGCGCCAGCAGCCCCGGAGGAAGTATCACTGAAGCTTTCTTT CASSPGGSITEAFF . few TRBJ1-1 TRBV5-1
TGTGCCAGCACCAGACCGGATTCCTATGGCTACACCTTC CASTRPDSYGYTF . . TRBJ1-2 TRBV12-3/TRBV12-4
TGTGCCAGCAGTTCGTACTTCGCGGTGACTAACAATGAGCAGTTCTTC CASSSYFAVTNNEQFF . . TRBJ2-1 TRBV6-5
TGCAGTGCCCTGGGACAGGAACTTAGCTATGGCTACACCTTC CSALGQELSYGYTF TRBD1 many TRBJ1-2 TRBV20-1
TGTGCCAGCGAGGGTAGGGTTGAGCAGTTCTTC CASEGRVEQFF . . TRBJ2-1 TRBV6-2/TRBV6-3
TGTGCCATCAGCGGGACTAGCGGGAGAGCGGTAGATACGCAGTATTTT CAISGTSGRAVDTQYF TRBD2 few TRBJ2-3 TRBV10-3
TGTGCCAGCAGCCAGCCGGTGAGCTCCTACAATGAGCAGTTCTTC CASSQPVSSYNEQFF . . TRBJ2-1 TRBV12-3/TRBV12-4
TGCGCCAGCAGCCCCACTAGCGGGGGGAGAGATGAGCAGTTCTTC CASSPTSGGRDEQFF TRBD2 few TRBJ2-1 TRBV5-1
TGTGCCAGCAGCGACAAGAGGAGCACAGATACGCAGTATTTT CASSDKRSTDTQYF . few TRBJ2-3 TRBV9